This TCR beta chain was captured by sequencing in a study of neoadjuvant anti-PD-1 for oral cavity cancer. Overall study context: Patients without progression received a fourth nivolumab dose around day 43, then surgical resection on days 50-56.

The data were produced by immunoSEQ multiplex PCR, yet TCRdb's version contains in-frame clones alone and is incomplete. The sample holds over 10,000 clones, 65% to 75% seen once. Whole-study results and caveats: Pretreatment Treg/Th17 ratio correlated inversely with post-treatment tumor clonality.

Time point described: after neoadjuvant nivolumab, at surgical resection. Patients were newly diagnosed with stage II-IVA oral cavity squamous cell carcinoma without prior systemic or radiation treatment. In germline, CDR1 is SGHAT, CDR2 FQNNGV. Between the trimmed V and J ends, which lost 7 bases and 6 bases, there was a span of 13 bases. The CDR3 length is 13 residues. For this clone: Its antigen is currently unknown.

This sequence was found in a person aged 40 to 85 with oral cavity squamous cell carcinoma. The gene calls are TRBV11-2 and TRBJ2-1; D not certain. The sequences come from PBMCs, collected after nivolumab (anti-PD-1) treatment. CDR3: CASILSGGNEQFF. The DNA of the CDR3 is TGTGCCAGCATCCTGTCGGGTGGCAATGAGCAGTTCTTC. Drawing the rest from reference TRBV11-2 and TRBJ2-1, the complete variable domain is EAGVAQSPRYKIIEKRQSVAFWCNPISGHATLYWYQQILGQGPKLLIQFQNNGVVDDSQLPKDRFSAERLKGVDSTLKIQPAKLEDSAVYLCASILSGGNEQFFGPGTRLTVL.